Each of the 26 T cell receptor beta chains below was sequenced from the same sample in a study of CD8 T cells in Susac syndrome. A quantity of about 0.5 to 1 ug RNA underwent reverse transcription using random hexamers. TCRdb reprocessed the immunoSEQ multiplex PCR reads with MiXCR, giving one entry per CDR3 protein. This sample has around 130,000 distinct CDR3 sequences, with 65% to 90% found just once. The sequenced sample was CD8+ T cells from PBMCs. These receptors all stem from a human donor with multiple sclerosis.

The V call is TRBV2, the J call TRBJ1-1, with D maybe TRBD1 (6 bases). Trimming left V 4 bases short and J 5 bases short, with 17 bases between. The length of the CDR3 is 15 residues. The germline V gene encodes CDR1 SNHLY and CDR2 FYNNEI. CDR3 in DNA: TGTGCCAGCAGTGTCGTAGGGGGGCCGCGGACTGAAGCTTTCTTT. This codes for CASSVVGGPRTEAFF.

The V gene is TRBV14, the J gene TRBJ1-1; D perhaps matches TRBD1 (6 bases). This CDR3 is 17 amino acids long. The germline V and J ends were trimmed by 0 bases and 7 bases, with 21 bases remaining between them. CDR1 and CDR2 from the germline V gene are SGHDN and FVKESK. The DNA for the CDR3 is TGTGCCAGCAGCCAAGAGGGGGTGGGGGACACCTGGGATGAAGCTTTCTTT. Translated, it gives CASSQEGVGDTWDEAFF.

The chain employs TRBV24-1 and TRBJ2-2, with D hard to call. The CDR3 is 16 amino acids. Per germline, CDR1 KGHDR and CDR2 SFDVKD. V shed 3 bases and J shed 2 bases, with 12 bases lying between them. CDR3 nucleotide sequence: TGTGCCACCAGTGATATCAGCGAGATTAACACCGGGGAGCTGTTTTTT. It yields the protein CATSDISEINTGELFF.

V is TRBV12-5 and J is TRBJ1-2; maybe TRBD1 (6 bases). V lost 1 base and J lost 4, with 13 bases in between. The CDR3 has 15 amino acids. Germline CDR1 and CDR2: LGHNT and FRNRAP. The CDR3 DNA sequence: TGTGCTAGTGGTTTGGATAAGACAGGACTCTATGGCTACACCTTC. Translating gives CASGLDKTGLYGYTF. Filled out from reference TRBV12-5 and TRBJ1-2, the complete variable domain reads DARVTQTPRHKVTEMGQEVTMRCQPILGHNTVFWYRQTMMQGLELLAYFRNRAPLDDSGMPKDRFSAEMPDATLATLKIQPSEPRDSAVYFCASGLDKTGLYGYTFGSGTRLTVV.

In nucleotides, the CDR3 is TGTGCCAGTAGCCTTATAGGTGGCGAGCAGTACGTC. Translation: CASSLIGGEQYV. V is TRBV19 and J is TRBJ2-7; the D is unclear. This CDR3 is 12 amino acids long. Germline CDR1 reads LNHDA; CDR2 reads SQIVND (reference sequence). Between the trimmed V and J ends, which lost 6 bases and 6 bases, there was a span of 12 bases.

The chain's CDR3 is CASSFTGTREQFF. CDR3 in DNA: TGTGCCAGTAGTTTCACCGGGACGCGGGAGCAGTTCTTC. J is TRBJ2-1 and V is TRBV19; D may correspond to TRBD1 or TRBD2 (5 bases each). Germline V gene sequence: CDR1 LNHDA, CDR2 SQIVND (reference sequence). CDR3 length: 13 amino acids. With 5 bases removed from V and 10 bases from J, the gap between germline ends came to 15 bases. Full variable domain (outside the CDR3, taken from reference TRBV19 and TRBJ2-1): DGGITQSPKYLFRKEGQNVTLSCEQNLNHDAMYWYRQDPGQGLRLIYYSQIVNDFQKGDIAEGYSVSREKKESFPLTVTSAQKNPTAFYLCASSFTGTREQFFGPGTRLTVL.

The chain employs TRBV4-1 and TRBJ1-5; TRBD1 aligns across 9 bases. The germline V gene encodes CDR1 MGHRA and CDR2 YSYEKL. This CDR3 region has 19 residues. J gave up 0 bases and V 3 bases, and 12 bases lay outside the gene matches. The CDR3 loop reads CASSQSPPGQGYSNQPQHF. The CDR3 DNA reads TGCGCCAGCAGCCAGAGTCCTCCGGGACAGGGCTATAGCAATCAGCCCCAGCATTTT.

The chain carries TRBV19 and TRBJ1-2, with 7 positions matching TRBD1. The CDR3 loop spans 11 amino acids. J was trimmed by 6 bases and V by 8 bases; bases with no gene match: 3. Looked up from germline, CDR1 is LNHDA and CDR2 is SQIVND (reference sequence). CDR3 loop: CASGDRNGYTF. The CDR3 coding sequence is TGTGCCAGTGGGGACAGAAATGGCTACACCTTC.

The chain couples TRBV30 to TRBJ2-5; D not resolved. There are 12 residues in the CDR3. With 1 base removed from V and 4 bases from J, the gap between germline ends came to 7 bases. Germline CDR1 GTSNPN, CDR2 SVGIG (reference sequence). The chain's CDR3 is CAWSAGLETQYF. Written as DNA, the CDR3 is TGTGCCTGGAGTGCCGGCCTAGAGACCCAGTACTTC.

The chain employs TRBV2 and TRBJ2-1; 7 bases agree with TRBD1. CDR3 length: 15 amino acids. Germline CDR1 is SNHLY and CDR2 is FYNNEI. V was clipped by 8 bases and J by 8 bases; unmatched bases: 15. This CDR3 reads CASQGWDSPRDEQFF. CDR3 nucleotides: TGTGCCAGCCAGGGGTGGGACAGCCCTCGGGATGAGCAGTTCTTC. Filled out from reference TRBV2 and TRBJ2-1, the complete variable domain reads EPEVTQTPSHQVTQMGQEVILRCVPISNHLYFYWYRQILGQKVEFLVSFYNNEISEKSEIFDDQFSVERPDGSNFTLKIRSTKLEDSAMYFCASQGWDSPRDEQFFGPGTRLTVL.

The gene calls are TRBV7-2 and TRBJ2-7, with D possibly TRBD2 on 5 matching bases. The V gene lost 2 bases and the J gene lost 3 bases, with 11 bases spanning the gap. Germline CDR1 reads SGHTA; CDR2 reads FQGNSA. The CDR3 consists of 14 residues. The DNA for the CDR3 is TGTGCCAGCAGCTTAAGTGGTGCGGGCTACGAGCAGTACTTC. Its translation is CASSLSGAGYEQYF.

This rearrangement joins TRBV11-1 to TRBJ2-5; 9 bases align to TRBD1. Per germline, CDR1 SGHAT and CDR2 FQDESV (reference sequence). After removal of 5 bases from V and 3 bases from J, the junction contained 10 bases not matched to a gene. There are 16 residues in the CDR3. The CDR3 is CASSPAYRTGEETQYF. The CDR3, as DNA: TGTGCCAGCAGCCCCGCGTATCGGACAGGGGAAGAGACCCAGTACTTC.

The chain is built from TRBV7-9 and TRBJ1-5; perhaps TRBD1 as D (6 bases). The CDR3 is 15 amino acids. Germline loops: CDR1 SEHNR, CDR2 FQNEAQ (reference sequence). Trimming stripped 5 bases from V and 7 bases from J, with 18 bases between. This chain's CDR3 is CASSAAGGHEQPQHF. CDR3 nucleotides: TGTGCCAGCAGCGCCGCGGGGGGGCATGAGCAGCCCCAGCATTTT. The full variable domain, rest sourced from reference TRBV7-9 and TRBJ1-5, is DTGVSQNPRHKITKRGQNVTFRCDPISEHNRLYWYRQTLGQGPEFLTYFQNEAQLEKSRLLSDRFSAERPKGSFSTLEIQRTEQGDSAMYLCASSAAGGHEQPQHFGDGTRLSIL.

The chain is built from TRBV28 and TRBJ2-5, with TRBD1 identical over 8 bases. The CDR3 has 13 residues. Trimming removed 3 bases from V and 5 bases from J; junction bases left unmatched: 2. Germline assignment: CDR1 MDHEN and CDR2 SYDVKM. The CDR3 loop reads CASSFTGGETQYF. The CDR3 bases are TGTGCCAGCAGTTTCACAGGGGGGGAGACCCAGTACTTC.

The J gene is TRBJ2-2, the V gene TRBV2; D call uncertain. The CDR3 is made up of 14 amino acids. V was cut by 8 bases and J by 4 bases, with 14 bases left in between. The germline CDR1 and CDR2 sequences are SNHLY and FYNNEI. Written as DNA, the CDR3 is TGTGCCAGCTTTACGGGTTTGGGCACCGGGGAGCTGTTTTTT. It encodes CASFTGLGTGELFF.

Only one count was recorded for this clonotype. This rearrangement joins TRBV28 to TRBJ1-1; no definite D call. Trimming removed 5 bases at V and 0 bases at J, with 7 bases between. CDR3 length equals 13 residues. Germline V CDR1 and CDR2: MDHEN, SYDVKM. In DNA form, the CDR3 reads TGTGCCAGCAGTGACCCCATGAACACTGAAGCTTTCTTT. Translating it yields CASSDPMNTEAFF.

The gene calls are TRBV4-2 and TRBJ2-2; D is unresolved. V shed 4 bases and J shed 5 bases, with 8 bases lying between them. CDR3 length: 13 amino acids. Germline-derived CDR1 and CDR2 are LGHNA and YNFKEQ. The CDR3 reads CASSPIRTGELFF. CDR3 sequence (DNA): TGTGCCAGCAGCCCGATCAGGACCGGGGAGCTGTTTTTT.

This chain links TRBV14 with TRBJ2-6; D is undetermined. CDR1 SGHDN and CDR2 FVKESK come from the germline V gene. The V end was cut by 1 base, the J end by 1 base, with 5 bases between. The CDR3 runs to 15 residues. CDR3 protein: CASSQGNSGANVLTF. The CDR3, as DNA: TGTGCCAGCAGCCAAGGGAATTCTGGGGCCAACGTCCTGACTTTC.

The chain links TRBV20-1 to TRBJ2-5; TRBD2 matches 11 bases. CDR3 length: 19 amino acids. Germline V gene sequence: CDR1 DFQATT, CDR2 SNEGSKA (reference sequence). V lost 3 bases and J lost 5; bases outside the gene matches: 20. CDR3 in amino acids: CSARLLLAGGVLWEETQYF. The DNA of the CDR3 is TGCAGTGCTAGGCTCCTTCTAGCGGGGGGCGTCCTTTGGGAGGAGACCCAGTACTTC.

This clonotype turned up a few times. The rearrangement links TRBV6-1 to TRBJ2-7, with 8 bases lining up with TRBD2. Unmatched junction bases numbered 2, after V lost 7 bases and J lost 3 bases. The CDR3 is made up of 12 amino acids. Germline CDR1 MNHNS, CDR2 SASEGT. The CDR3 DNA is TGTGCCAGCACCCGGGGGGGCTACGAGCAGTACTTC. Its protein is CASTRGGYEQYF.

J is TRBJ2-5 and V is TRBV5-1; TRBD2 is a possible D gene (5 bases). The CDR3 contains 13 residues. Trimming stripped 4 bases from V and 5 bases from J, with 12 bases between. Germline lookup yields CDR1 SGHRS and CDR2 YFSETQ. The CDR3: CASSTSRRETQYF. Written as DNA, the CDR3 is TGCGCCAGCAGCACCAGTAGGAGGGAGACCCAGTACTTC.

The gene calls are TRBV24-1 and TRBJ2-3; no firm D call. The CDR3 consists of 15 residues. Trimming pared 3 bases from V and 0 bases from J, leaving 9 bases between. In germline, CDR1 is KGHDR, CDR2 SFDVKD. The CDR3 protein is CATSDPYLSTDTQYF. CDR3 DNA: TGTGCCACCAGTGATCCCTACTTGAGCACAGATACGCAGTATTTT.

The CDR3 here is CASSLRLVRSYNEQFF. CDR3 coding DNA: TGTGCCAGCAGCCTCCGACTAGTACGCTCCTACAATGAGCAGTTCTTC. The gene calls are TRBV11-3 and TRBJ2-1; possible D gene TRBD2, 6 bases. The CDR3 consists of 16 residues. Trimming removed 5 bases at V and 0 bases at J, with 14 bases between. Germline V gene data show CDR1 as SGHNT and CDR2 as YENEEA.

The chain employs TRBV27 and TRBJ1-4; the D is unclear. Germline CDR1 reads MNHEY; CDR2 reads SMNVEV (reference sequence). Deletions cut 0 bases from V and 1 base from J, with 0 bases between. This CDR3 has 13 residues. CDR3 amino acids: CASSLSTNEKLFF. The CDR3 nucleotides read TGTGCCAGCAGTTTATCAACTAATGAAAAACTGTTTTTT.

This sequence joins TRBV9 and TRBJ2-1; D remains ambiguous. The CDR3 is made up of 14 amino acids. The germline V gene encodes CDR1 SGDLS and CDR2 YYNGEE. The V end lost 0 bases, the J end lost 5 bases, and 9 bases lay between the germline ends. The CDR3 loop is CASSVGDLNNEQFF. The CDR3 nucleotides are TGTGCCAGCAGCGTAGGAGACCTCAACAATGAGCAGTTCTTC. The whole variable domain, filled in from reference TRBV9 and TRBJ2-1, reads DSGVTQTPKHLITATGQRVTLRCSPRSGDLSVYWYQQSLDQGLQFLIQYYNGEERAKGNILERFSAQQFPDLHSELNLSSLELGDSALYFCASSVGDLNNEQFFGPGTRLTVL.

The CDR3 loop reads CASSSQGEGNYGYTF. The CDR3 nucleotides are TGTGCCAGCAGTTCGCAGGGGGAAGGTAACTATGGCTACACCTTC. J is TRBJ1-2 and V is TRBV28; TRBD1 matches at 7 bases. This CDR3 contains 15 residues. In germline, CDR1 is MDHEN, CDR2 SYDVKM. Losses at the gene ends were 4 bases for V and 1 base for J; bases not matched to a gene: 6.